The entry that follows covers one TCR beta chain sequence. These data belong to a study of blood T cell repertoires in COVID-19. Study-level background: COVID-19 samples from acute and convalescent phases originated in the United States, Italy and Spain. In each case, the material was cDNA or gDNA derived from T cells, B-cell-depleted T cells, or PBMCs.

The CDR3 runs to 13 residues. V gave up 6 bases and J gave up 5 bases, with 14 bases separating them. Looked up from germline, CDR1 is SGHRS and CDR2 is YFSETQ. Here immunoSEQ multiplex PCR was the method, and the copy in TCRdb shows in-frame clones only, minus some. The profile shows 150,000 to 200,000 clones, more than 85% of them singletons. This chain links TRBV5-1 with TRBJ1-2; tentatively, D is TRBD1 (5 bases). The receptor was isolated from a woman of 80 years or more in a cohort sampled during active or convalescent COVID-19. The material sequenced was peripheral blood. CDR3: CASTLDSNYGYTF. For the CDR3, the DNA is TGCGCCAGCACTTTAGACAGTAATTATGGCTACACCTTC.